These 24 T cell receptor beta chains share one sample of origin, sequenced in a study of T-cell reconstitution after alpha-beta-depleted transplantation in children (TCRdb year 2016). The library was built by means of PCR. The sample was run on an Illumina HiSeq 2500. Molecular barcoding was employed in the preparation of TCR libraries, with unique molecular identifiers being used to normalize TCRbeta repertoire quantification. The public reads were quality trimmed at Q25 with fastp and then assembled into clones with MiXCR by TCRdb, keeping productive beta chains. Rows merge per CDR3 protein into single entries with the most common DNA and genes. The sample table records approximately 400,000 distinct CDR3 sequences; approximately 11% of these occur just once. The leading ten clones occupy 4.5% to 7% of the sample. The sequencing here drew on PBMCs from the stem cell graft donor, taken from the stem cell graft. The source of these receptors is a human donor who donated a stem cell graft to a child with acute myeloid leukemia.

This clonotype was detected a few times. The rearrangement uses TRBV12-3 or TRBV12-4 and TRBJ2-2; TRBD2 agrees at 9 bases. After removal of 2 bases from V and 0 bases from J, the junction contained 7 bases not matched to a gene. This CDR3 region has 18 residues. The CDR3 here is CASSLPPSGNANTGELFF. The CDR3 nucleotides are TGTGCCAGCAGTTTACCCCCTAGCGGGAATGCGAACACCGGGGAGCTGTTTTTT.

This clonotype was picked up a small number of times. V and J are TRBV20-1 and TRBJ2-3, with D hard to call. From germline, CDR1 is DFQATT and CDR2 SNEGSKA (reference sequence). The CDR3 runs 13 residues. The CDR3 DNA reads as TGCAGCCCGGCTCTAATGGGGACAGATACGCAGTATTTT. It encodes CSPALMGTDTQYF.

This clonotype has more than one count but fewer than ten. The rearrangement joins TRBV7-8 to TRBJ2-3; 8 bases are shared with TRBD1. Germline assignment: CDR1 SGHVS and CDR2 FQNEAQ. The CDR3 sequence is 16 residues long. V lost 1 base and J lost 3; bases outside the gene matches: 6. This chain's CDR3 is CASSLDRDRTTDTQYF. CDR3 nucleotide sequence: TGTGCCAGCAGCTTAGATAGGGACAGGACTACAGATACGCAGTATTTT.

The V call is TRBV7-2, the J call TRBJ2-3; tentatively, D is TRBD2 (5 bases). Trimming removed 0 bases from V and 4 bases from J, with 14 bases in between. Germline lookup yields CDR1 SGHTA and CDR2 FQGNSA. The CDR3 contains 16 residues. CDR3 in amino acids: CASSLASVGVADTQYF. CDR3 in DNA: TGTGCCAGCAGCTTAGCTAGCGTCGGGGTGGCAGATACGCAGTATTTT.

This clonotype was detected a few times. The chain has TRBV3-1 and TRBJ2-4; 12 nucleotides line up with TRBD2. Germline-derived CDR1 and CDR2 are LGHDT and YNNKEL (reference sequence). V was pared by 1 base and J by 8 bases, with 6 bases of the junction left unmatched. The CDR3 is 16 amino acids. As DNA, the CDR3 is TGTGCCAGCAGCCAAGCGACTAGCGGGAGCAGGGACATTCAGTACTTC. Its protein product is CASSQATSGSRDIQYF.

The chain combines TRBV6-1 with TRBJ1-3; no definite D call. V lost 8 bases to trimming and J lost 4 bases, with 12 bases between them. The V gene's germline CDR1 is MNHNS and CDR2 SASEGT. The CDR3 spans 13 residues. Here the CDR3 DNA reads TGTGCCAGCTACTCTCTCGGGGGAAACACCATATATTTT. Translated: CASYSLGGNTIYF.

The chain has TRBV9 and TRBJ2-3; possibly TRBD1 for D (5 bases). CDR1 SGDLS and CDR2 YYNGEE come from the germline V gene. The CDR3 spans 12 residues. Between the trimmed V and J ends, which lost 7 bases and 2 bases, there was a span of 8 bases. The CDR3 loop reads CASQDNTDTQYF. The DNA of the CDR3 is TGTGCCAGCCAGGACAACACAGATACGCAGTATTTT.

With regard to this clonotype: Relative to the germline gene, one junction end is altered; a read error may explain this. The J gene is TRBJ2-1, the V gene TRBV20-1; D gene unclear. From germline, CDR1 is DFQATT and CDR2 SNEGSKA (reference sequence). The CDR3 loop spans 17 amino acids. CDR3 amino acids: CCARGGLDQVSYNEQFF. CDR3 bases: TGCTGTGCTAGAGGTGGGCTAGATCAAGTCTCCTACAATGAGCAGTTCTTC.

This clonotype was found a few times. The CDR3 is CSANPGRSSDTQYF. In DNA form, the CDR3 reads TGCAGTGCTAATCCGGGCCGGAGCTCGGATACGCAGTATTTT. This chain links TRBV20-1 with TRBJ2-3, with D unresolved. Trimming left V 4 bases short and J 6 bases short, with 17 bases between. The CDR3 has 14 amino acids. Looked up from germline, CDR1 is DFQATT and CDR2 is SNEGSKA (reference sequence).

The sample holds a few counts of this clonotype. The CDR3 bases are TGTGCCAGCAGTTTAGCGCAGGGTGTAGGAGAGACCCAGTACTTC. It specifies CASSLAQGVGETQYF. This chain uses TRBV12-3 or TRBV12-4 with TRBJ2-5, with D possibly being TRBD1 (5 bases). This CDR3 comprises 15 residues. The ends were cut back, 0 bases at V and 4 bases at J, with 12 bases in the middle.

The J gene is TRBJ2-1, the V gene TRBV28; the D gene could be TRBD1 or TRBD2 (6 bases each). Germline CDR1 is MDHEN and CDR2 is SYDVKM. The CDR3 contains 16 residues. Trimming shortened V by 4 bases and J by 6 bases, and 19 bases separated the two germline ends. CDR3 nucleotides: TGTGCCAGCAGTTCCCCCCGGGACGGGGGCGGCAATGAGCAGTTCTTC. Amino acids: CASSSPRDGGGNEQFF.

The chain recombines TRBV15 with TRBJ1-1; no firm D call. The CDR3 totals 13 residues. The germline V and J ends were trimmed by 0 bases and 11 bases, with 13 bases remaining between them. Germline values: CDR1 LNHNV, CDR2 YYDKDF (reference sequence). The CDR3 loop is CATSRDVRYAAFF. The CDR3 DNA sequence: TGTGCCACCAGCAGAGATGTTCGGTACGCGGCTTTCTTT.

This clonotype was seen many times. This chain uses TRBV10-3 with TRBJ2-7, with 10 bases fitting TRBD2. CDR1 is ENHRY and CDR2 is SYGVKD in the germline V gene. This CDR3 spans 14 amino acids. The V segment lost 4 bases and the J segment 1 base; nucleotides outside the gene matches: 1. CDR3 sequence (DNA): TGTGCCATCAGTGGGACTAGCGGTTCCTACGAGCAGTACTTC. The encoded protein is CAISGTSGSYEQYF.

The chain couples TRBV7-2 to TRBJ2-4, with D perhaps matching TRBD1 or TRBD2 (6 bases each). Germline CDR1 and CDR2: SGHTA and FQGNSA. V was shortened by 4 bases and J by 6 bases, with 13 bases between the two germline ends. This CDR3 contains 14 residues. The CDR3 region has the DNA TGTGCCAGCAGCTGGGGGCAGGGAGGAAACATTCAGTACTTC. Its protein product is CASSWGQGGNIQYF.

The CDR3 protein is CASTGQGQTQPQHF. The CDR3 nucleotides are TGTGCCAGCACCGGACAGGGTCAGACTCAGCCCCAGCATTTT. The chain is built from TRBV6-1 and TRBJ1-5; 8 bases match TRBD1. This CDR3 comprises 14 residues. Germline V lookup: CDR1 MNHNS, CDR2 SASEGT. After removal of 7 bases from V and 6 bases from J, the junction contained 8 bases not matched to a gene.

This clonotype came up many times. The CDR3 sequence is CASSSGLAKGTDTQYF. As DNA, the CDR3 is TGCGCCAGCAGCTCGGGACTAGCGAAAGGAACAGATACGCAGTATTTT. The rearrangement uses TRBV5-1 and TRBJ2-3, with TRBD2 matching over 10 bases. The V gene's germline CDR1 is SGHRS and CDR2 YFSETQ. This CDR3 has 16 residues. V lost 3 bases to trimming and J lost 3 bases; unmatched junction nucleotides: 7.

This clonotype was detected a few times. The chain recombines TRBV7-6 with TRBJ2-3; 14 nucleotides agree with TRBD2. The CDR3 totals 17 residues. From germline, CDR1 is SGHVS and CDR2 FNYEAQ. With 1 base clipped from V and 2 bases from J, the junction kept 2 bases outside the gene matches. CDR3 in amino acids: CASSLGTSGGPTDTQYF. The CDR3 DNA follows: TGTGCCAGCAGCTTAGGGACTAGCGGGGGGCCCACAGATACGCAGTATTTT. Using reference TRBV7-6 and TRBJ2-3 for the parts outside the CDR3, the full variable domain is GAGVSQSPRYKVTKRGQDVALRCDPISGHVSLYWYRQALGQGPEFLTYFNYEAQQDKSGLPNDRFSAERPEGSISTLTIQRTEQRDSAMYRCASSLGTSGGPTDTQYFGPGTRLTVL.

This chain uses TRBV5-6 with TRBJ2-3; TRBD2 matches at 11 bases. This CDR3 is 16 amino acids long. CDR1 and CDR2 (germline): SGHDT, YYEEEE. V was clipped by 4 bases and J by 6 bases; unmatched bases: 10. This CDR3 is CASSIYLAGGSDTQYF. The CDR3 DNA follows: TGTGCCAGCAGCATCTATCTAGCGGGAGGTTCGGATACGCAGTATTTT.

The CDR3 sequence: CATRTTGETQYF. The DNA of the CDR3 is TGTGCCACACGGACAACGGGGGAGACCCAGTACTTC. The rearrangement links TRBV12-3 or TRBV12-4 to TRBJ2-5; tentatively, D is TRBD1 or TRBD2 (5 bases each). The CDR3 runs 12 residues. V was shortened by 10 bases and J by 5 bases, with 14 bases between the two germline ends.

The chain has TRBV7-9 and TRBJ1-4, with D uncertain. V was clipped by 2 bases and J by 7 bases, with 14 bases between them. Per the germline V gene, CDR1 is SEHNR and CDR2 is FQNEAQ (reference sequence). This CDR3 region has 15 residues. CDR3 loop: CASSLQFGMGEKLFF. The DNA of the CDR3 is TGTGCCAGCAGCTTACAATTTGGGATGGGTGAAAAACTGTTTTTT.

There are a few counts of this clonotype. The chain couples TRBV4-2 to TRBJ1-5; D gene ambiguous. CDR1 and CDR2 (germline): LGHNA, YNFKEQ. The CDR3 contains 15 residues. V dropped 4 bases and J dropped 6 bases, with 16 bases sitting between them. The DNA for the CDR3 is TGTGCCAGCAGCCTTTTCGGGAAGAGGGTTCAGCCCCAGCATTTT. Amino acids: CASSLFGKRVQPQHF.

This chain uses TRBV27 with TRBJ1-1; D gene unclear. The CDR3 contains 15 residues. Trimming shortened V by 1 base and J by 1 base, and 10 bases separated the two germline ends. The germline V gene encodes CDR1 MNHEY and CDR2 SMNVEV (reference sequence). DNA of the CDR3: TGTGCCAGCAGTTTATATGCACAAAAGAACACTGAAGCTTTCTTT. Translation: CASSLYAQKNTEAFF.

The rearrangement uses TRBV3-1 and TRBJ2-4; 12 bases are shared with TRBD2. V gave up 4 bases and J gave up 8 bases; unmatched junction bases: 9. Per germline, CDR1 LGHDT and CDR2 YNNKEL (reference sequence). The CDR3 is 16 amino acids. DNA for the CDR3: TGTGCCAGCAGCCCTGCTAGCGGGGGGGCGTCGGACATTCAGTACTTC. This sequence encodes CASSPASGGASDIQYF. The full variable domain, with the rest looked up from reference TRBV3-1 and TRBJ2-4, is DTAVSQTPKYLVTQMGNDKSIKCEQNLGHDTMYWYKQDSKKFLKIMFSYNNKELIINETVPNRFSPKSPDKAHLNLHINSLELGDSAVYFCASSPASGGASDIQYFGAGTRLSVL.

The gene calls are TRBV12-3 or TRBV12-4 and TRBJ1-5; possibly TRBD1 for D (6 bases). Trimming shortened V by 6 bases and J by 1 base, and 13 bases separated the two germline ends. The CDR3 contains 15 residues. DNA of the CDR3: TGTGCCAGCAGAGAACAGGGCCGCAGCAATCAGCCCCAGCATTTT. Its protein is CASREQGRSNQPQHF.